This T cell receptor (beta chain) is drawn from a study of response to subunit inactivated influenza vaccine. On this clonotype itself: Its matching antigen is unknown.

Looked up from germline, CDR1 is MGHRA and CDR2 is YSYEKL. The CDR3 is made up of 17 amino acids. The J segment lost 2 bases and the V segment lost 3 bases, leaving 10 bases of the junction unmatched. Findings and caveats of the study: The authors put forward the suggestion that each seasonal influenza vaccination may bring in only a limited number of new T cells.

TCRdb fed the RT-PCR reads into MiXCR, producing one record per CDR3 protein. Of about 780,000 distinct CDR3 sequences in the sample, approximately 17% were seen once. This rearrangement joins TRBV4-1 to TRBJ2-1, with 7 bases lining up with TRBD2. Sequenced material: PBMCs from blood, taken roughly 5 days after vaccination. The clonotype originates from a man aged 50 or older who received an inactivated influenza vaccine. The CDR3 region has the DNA TGCGCCAGCAGCCATACCCCGGGACTACCTACCTACAATGAGCAGTTCTTC. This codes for CASSHTPGLPTYNEQFF.